This TCR beta chain is from a study of T-cell memory formation after mild COVID-19. About the study: Largely donor-specific TCR clusters were found. Study-wide findings and caveats: Contracting CD4+ clones lay largely in CM and EM, with CD8+ ones residing in EMRA.

The CDR3 runs to 13 residues. Germline V gene data show CDR1 as ENHRY and CDR2 as SYGVKD. Trimming removed 6 bases from V and 5 bases from J; junction bases left unmatched: 5. TCR alpha and TCR beta cDNA libraries carrying sample barcodes and UMIs came from 5'RACE with constant-segment primers. TCRdb ran MiXCR on the 5' RACE reads and lists one entry per CDR3 protein. The data hold approximately 240,000 distinct CDR3 sequences, with less than 20% observed a single time. A remark on this clonotype: The antigen is undetermined.

This chain links TRBV10-3 with TRBJ2-5, with TRBD1 identical over 8 bases. Sequencing used PBMCs or a T cell subset sorted from them (not recorded which). This receptor was taken from a man younger than 35 who had mild COVID-19 (a few samples of this study predate the infection). Cell type and time point are not known. CDR3 sequence reads: CAISGQGEETQYF. As DNA, the CDR3 is TGTGCCATCAGCGGACAGGGAGAGGAGACCCAGTACTTC.